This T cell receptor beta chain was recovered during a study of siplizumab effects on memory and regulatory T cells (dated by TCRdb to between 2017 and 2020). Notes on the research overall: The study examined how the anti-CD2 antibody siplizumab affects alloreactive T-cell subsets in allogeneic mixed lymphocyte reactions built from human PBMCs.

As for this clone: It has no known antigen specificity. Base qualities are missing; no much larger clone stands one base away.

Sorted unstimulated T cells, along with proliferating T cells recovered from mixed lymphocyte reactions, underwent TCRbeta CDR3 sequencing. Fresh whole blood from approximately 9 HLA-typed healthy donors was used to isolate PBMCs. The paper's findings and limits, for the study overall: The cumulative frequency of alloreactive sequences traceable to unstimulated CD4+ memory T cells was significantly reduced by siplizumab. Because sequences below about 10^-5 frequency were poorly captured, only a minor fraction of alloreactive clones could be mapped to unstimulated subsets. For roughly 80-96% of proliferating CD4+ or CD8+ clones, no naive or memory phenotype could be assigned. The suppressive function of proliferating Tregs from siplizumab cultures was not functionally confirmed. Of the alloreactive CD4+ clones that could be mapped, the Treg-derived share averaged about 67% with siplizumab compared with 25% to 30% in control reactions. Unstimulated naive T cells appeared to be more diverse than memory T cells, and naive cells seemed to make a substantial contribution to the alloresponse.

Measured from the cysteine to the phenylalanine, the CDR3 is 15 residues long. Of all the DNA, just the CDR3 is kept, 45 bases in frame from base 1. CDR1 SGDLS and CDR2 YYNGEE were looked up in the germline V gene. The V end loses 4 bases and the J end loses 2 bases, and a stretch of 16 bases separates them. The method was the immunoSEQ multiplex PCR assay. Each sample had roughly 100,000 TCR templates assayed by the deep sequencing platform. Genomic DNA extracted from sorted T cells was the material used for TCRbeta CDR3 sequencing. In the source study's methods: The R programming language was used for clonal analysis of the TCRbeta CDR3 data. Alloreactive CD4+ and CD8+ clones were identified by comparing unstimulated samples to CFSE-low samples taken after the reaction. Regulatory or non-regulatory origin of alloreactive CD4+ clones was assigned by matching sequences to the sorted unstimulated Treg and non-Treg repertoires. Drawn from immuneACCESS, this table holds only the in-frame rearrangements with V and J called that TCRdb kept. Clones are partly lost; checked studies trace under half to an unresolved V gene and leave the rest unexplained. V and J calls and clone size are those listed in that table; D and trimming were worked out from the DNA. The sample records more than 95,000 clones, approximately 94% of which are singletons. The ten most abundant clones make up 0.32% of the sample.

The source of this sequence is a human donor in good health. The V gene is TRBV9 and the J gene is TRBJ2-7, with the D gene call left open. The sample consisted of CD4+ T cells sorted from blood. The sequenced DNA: TGTGCCAGCAGCCCCGTTTCCTCATCCCCCTACGAGCAGTACTTC. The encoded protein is CASSPVSSSPYEQYF.